This TCR beta chain came from a study of blood T cell repertoires in COVID-19. Study-level information: Specimens from acute and convalescent COVID-19 originated in the United States, Italy and Spain. PBMCs, B-cell-depleted T cells, or T cells provided the cDNA or gDNA that made up the material.

CDR3 length: 14 amino acids. V was pared by 2 bases and J by 6 bases, with 7 bases of the junction left unmatched. The germline gives CDR1 GTSNPN, CDR2 SVGIG (reference sequence). Sequenced by immunoSEQ multiplex PCR; TCRdb stores in-frame clones only, minus some. The sample contains 70,000 to 100,000 clones, roughly 84% of which appear only once. The sample was peripheral blood. V is TRBV30 and J is TRBJ2-7; 10 bases match TRBD1. This receptor was taken from a human donor in a cohort sampled during active COVID-19. CDR3 DNA: TGTGCCTGGAGTACGACAGGGGGCGCAACCGAGCAGTACTTC. Translating gives CAWSTTGGATEQYF.